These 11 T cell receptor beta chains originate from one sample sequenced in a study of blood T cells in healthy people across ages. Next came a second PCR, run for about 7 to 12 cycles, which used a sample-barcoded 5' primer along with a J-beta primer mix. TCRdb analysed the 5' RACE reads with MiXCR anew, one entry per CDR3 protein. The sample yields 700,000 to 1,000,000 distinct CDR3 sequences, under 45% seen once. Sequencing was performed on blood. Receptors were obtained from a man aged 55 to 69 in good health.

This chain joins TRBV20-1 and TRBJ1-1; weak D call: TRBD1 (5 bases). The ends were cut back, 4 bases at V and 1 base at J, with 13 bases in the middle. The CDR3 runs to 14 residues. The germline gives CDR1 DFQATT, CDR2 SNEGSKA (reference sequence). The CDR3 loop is CSAIRDRSNTEAFF. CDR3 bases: TGCAGTGCTATACGGGACCGCTCGAACACTGAAGCTTTCTTT.

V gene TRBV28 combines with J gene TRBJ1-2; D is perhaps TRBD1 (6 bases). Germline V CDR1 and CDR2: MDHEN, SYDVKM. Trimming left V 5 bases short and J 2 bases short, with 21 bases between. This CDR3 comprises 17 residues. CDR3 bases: TGTGCCAGCAGTACCCACCTCCGGGACACCAGGAACTATGGCTACACCTTC. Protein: CASSTHLRDTRNYGYTF.

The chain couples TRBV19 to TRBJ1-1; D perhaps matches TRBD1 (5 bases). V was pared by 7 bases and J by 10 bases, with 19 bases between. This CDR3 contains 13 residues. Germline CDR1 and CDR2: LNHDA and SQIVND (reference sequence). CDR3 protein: CASTERGTRAAFF. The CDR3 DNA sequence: TGTGCCAGTACTGAAAGGGGAACTCGGGCAGCTTTCTTT.

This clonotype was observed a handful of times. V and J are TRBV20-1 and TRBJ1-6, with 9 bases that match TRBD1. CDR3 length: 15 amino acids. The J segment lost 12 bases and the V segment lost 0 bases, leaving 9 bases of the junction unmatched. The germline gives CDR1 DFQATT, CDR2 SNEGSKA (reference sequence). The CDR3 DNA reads TGCAGTGCTAGAGATAAGTTGGACAGGGGCCAACCCCTCCACTTT. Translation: CSARDKLDRGQPLHF.

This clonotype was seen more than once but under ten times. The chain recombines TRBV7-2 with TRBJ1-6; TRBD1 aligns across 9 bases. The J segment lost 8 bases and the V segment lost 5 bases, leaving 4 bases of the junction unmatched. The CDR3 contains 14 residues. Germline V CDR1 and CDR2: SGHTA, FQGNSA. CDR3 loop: CASSRRQGDSPLHF. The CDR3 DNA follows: TGTGCCAGCAGCCGTAGACAGGGGGATTCACCCCTCCACTTT.

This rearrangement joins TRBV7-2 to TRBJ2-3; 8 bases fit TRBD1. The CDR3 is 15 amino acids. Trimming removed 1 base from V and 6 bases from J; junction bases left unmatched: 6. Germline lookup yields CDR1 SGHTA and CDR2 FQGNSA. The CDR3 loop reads CASSLGAGGYDTQYF. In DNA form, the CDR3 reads TGTGCCAGCAGCTTAGGGGCAGGGGGCTACGATACGCAGTATTTT.

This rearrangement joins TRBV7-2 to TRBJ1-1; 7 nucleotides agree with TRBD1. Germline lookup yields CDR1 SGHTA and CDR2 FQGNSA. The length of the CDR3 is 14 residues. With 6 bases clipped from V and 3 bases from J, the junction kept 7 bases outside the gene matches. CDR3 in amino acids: CASSQQGSYTEAFF. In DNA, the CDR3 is TGTGCCAGCAGTCAACAGGGGTCCTACACTGAAGCTTTCTTT.

The CDR3 loop is CSARDSYQPQHF. The CDR3 bases are TGCAGTGCTAGGGACAGCTATCAGCCCCAGCATTTT. The rearrangement links TRBV20-1 to TRBJ1-5; possible D gene TRBD1, 6 bases. CDR1 and CDR2 (germline): DFQATT, SNEGSKA (reference sequence). The V gene lost 3 bases and the J gene lost 5 bases, with 8 bases spanning the gap. The CDR3 is 12 amino acids.

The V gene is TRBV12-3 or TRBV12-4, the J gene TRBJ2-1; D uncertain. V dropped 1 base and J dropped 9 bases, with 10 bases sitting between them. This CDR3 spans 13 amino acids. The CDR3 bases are TGTGCCAGCAGTTTAGGTAAACTCCGTGAGCAGTTCTTC. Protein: CASSLGKLREQFF.

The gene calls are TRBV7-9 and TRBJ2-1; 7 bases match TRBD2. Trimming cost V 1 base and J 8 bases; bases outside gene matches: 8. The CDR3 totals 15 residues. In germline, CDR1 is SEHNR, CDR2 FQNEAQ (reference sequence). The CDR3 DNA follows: TGTGCCAGCAGCTTAGACGGCGGGGGAACCGATGAGCAGTTCTTC. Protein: CASSLDGGGTDEQFF.

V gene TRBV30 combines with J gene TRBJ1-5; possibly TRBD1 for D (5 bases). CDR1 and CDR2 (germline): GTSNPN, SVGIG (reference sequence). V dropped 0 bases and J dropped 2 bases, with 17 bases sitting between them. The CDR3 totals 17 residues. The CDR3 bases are TGTGCCTGGAGTGTAGACCGGGGACCCGGCGGCAATCAGCCCCAGCATTTT. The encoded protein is CAWSVDRGPGGNQPQHF.